This T cell receptor (beta chain) was captured in a study of T cell responses to AZD1222 COVID-19 vaccine. Study results and caveats: Researchers report vaccine-associated CD4 TCRs spanning spike, with dominance at 160-218 and 743-854.

This clone was found once. Its antigen is undetermined. The germline gives CDR1 WNHNN, CDR2 SYGVQD (reference sequence). The CDR3 has 16 amino acids. Trimming pared 2 bases from V and 4 bases from J, leaving 15 bases between. The method was immunoSEQ multiplex PCR; TCRdb's version includes in-frame clones alone and lacks a portion of them. The profile shows roughly 71,000 clones, less than 85% of them singletons. This receptor was taken from an adult in good health. Sequenced material: peripheral blood, taken on day 0 of AZD1222 vaccination. The chain joins TRBV10-1 to TRBJ1-3; D unresolved. In DNA, the CDR3 is TGCGCCAGCAGTGAGACTAAACCCCGCGCCGGAAACACCATATATTTT. Amino acid sequence: CASSETKPRAGNTIYF.